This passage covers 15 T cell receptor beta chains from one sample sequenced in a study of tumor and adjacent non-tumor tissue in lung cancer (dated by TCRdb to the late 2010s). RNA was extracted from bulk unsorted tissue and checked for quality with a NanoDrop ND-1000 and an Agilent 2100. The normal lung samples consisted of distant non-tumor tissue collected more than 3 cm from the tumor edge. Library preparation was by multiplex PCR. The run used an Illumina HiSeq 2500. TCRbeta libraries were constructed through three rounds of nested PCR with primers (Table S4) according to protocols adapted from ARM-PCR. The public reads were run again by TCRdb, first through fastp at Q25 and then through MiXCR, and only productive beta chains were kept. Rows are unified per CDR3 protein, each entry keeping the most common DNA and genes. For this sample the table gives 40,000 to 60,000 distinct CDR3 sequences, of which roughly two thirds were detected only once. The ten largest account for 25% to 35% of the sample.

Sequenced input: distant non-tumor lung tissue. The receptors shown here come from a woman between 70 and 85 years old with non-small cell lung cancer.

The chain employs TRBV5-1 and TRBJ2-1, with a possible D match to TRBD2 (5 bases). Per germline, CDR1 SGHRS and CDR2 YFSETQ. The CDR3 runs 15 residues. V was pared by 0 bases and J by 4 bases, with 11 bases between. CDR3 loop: CASSLDGIGYNEQFF. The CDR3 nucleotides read TGCGCCAGCAGCTTGGACGGGATTGGGTACAATGAGCAGTTCTTC.

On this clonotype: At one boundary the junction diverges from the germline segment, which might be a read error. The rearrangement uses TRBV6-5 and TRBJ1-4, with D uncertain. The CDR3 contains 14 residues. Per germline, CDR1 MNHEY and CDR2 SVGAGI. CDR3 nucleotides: TGTGCCAGCAGTTACCGGGGTACGGATAAAAAACTGTTCTTT. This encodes CASSYRGTDKKLFF.

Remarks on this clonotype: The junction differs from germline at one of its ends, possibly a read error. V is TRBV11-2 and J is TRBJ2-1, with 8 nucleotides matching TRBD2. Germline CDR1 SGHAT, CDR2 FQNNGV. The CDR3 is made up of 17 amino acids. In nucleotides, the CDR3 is TGTGCCAGCAGCCATAGGGGCGGGAGGTCCTCCTATGGGGAGCAGCTCTTC. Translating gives CASSHRGGRSSYGEQLF.

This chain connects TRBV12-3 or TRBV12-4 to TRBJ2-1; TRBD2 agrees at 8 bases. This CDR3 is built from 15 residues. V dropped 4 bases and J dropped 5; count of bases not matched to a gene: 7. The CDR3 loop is CASSSSGSEDNEQFF. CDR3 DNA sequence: TGTGCCAGCAGTTCCAGCGGGAGTGAGGACAATGAGCAGTTCTTC.

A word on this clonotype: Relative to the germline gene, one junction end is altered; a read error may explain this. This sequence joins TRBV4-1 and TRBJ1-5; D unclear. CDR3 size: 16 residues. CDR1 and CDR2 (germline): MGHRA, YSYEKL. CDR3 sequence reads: CASSSSQTYSNQSQHF. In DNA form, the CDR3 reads TGCGCCAGCAGCTCCTCTCAGACCTATAGCAATCAGTCCCAGCATTTT.

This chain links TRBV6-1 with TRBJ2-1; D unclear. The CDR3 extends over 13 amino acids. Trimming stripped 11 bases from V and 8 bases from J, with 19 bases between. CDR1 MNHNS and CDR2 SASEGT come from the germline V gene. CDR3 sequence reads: CACMGPHNDEQFF. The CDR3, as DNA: TGTGCCTGCATGGGTCCACATAACGATGAGCAGTTCTTC.

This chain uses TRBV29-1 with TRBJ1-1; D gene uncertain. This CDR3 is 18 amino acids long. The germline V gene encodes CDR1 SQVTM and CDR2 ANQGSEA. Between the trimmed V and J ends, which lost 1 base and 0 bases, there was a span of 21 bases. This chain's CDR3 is CSVEGIMERAVMNTEAFF. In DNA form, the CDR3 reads TGCAGCGTTGAAGGTATTATGGAGCGTGCCGTTATGAACACTGAAGCTTTCTTT.

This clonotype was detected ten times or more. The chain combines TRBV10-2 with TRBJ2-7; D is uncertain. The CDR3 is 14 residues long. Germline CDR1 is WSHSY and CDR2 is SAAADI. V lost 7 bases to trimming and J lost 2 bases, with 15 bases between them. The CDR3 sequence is CASMLVAETYEQYF. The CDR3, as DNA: TGCGCCAGCATGTTAGTCGCAGAGACCTACGAGCAGTACTTC.

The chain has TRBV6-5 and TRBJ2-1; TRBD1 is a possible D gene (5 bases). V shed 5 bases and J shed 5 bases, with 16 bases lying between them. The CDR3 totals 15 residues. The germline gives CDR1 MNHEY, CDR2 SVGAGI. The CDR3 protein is CASSRVTGPNNEQFF. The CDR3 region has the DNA TGTGCCAGCAGTCGCGTTACAGGCCCTAACAATGAGCAGTTCTTC.

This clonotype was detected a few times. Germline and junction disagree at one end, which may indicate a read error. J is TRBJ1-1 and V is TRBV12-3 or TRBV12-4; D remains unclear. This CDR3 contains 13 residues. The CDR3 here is CASSLWERTEALF. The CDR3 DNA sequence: TGTGCCAGCAGTTTGTGGGAACGCACTGAAGCTCTCTTT.

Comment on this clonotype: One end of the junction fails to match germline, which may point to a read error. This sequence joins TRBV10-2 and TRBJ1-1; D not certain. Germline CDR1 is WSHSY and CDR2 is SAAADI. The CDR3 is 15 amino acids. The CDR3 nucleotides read TGCGCCAACAGTGAGTGGAGCATTATGAACACTGAAGCTTTCTTT. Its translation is CANSEWSIMNTEAFF.

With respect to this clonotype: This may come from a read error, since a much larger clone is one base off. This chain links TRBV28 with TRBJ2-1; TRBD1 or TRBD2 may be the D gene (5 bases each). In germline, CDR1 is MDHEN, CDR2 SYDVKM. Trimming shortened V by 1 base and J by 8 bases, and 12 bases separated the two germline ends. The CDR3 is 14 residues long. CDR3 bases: TGTGCCAGCAGTTTATACAAGGGGCGGGATGAGCAGTTCTTC. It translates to CASSLYKGRDEQFF.

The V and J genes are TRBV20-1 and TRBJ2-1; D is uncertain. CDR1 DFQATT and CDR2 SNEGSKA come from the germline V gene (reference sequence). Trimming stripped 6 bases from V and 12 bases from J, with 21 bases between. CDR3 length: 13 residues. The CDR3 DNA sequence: TGCAGTGCCCTACCTCTTACGCTGGATGGGCAGTTCTTC. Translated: CSALPLTLDGQFF.

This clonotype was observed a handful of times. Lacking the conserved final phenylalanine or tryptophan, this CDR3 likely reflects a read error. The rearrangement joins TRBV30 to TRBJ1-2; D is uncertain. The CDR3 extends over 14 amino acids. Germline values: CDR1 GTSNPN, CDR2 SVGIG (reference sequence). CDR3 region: CVGPQRAANYGYTS. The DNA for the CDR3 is TGTGTCGGCCCGCAGAGGGCGGCTAACTATGGCTACACCTCC.

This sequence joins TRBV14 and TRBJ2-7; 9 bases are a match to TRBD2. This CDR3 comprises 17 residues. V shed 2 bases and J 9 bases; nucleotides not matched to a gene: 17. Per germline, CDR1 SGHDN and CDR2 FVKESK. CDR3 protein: CASSQIEAGGPPYMQYF. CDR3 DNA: TGTGCCAGCAGCCAAATCGAAGCGGGAGGCCCGCCCTACATGCAGTACTTC.